These 11 T cell receptor beta chains originate from one sample sequenced in a study of early T cells in non-severe SARS-CoV-2 infection. TCRdb processed the 5' RACE reads anew with MiXCR; each CDR3 protein has one entry. Seen here are more than 90,000 distinct CDR3 sequences, 8% to 13% observed once, and the top ten hold around 5.1%. The sample comprised whole blood. All receptors come from an adult who was a healthcare worker with PCR-confirmed SARS-CoV-2 infection or an uninfected control (not recorded which).

This clonotype appeared a few times. CDR3 nucleotides: TGCGCCAGCAGCACGACTAGCGGTTGGGCGAACACCGGGGAGCTGTTTTTT. Translated: CASSTTSGWANTGELFF. The chain has TRBV5-1 and TRBJ2-2; the match to TRBD2 covers 9 bases. The V segment lost 4 bases and the J segment 0 bases; nucleotides outside the gene matches: 7. The CDR3 is 17 residues long. Looked up from germline, CDR1 is SGHRS and CDR2 is YFSETQ.

This clonotype was observed a few times. The genes are TRBV7-2 and TRBJ1-5; D gene ambiguous. This CDR3 is 15 amino acids long. Germline loops: CDR1 SGHTA, CDR2 FQGNSA. The ends were cut back, 3 bases at V and 6 bases at J, with 15 bases in the middle. CDR3 nucleotides: TGTGCCAGCAGCTTCGGAGTCCGCGAGGGTCAGCCCCAGCATTTT. Amino acids: CASSFGVREGQPQHF.

This clonotype has a handful of counts. This rearrangement joins TRBV28 to TRBJ2-2; no reliable D call. The CDR3 has 15 amino acids. V was clipped by 4 bases and J by 6 bases, with 15 bases between them. Germline V gives CDR1 MDHEN, CDR2 SYDVKM. The CDR3 spells CASSSQPSWAGELFF. CDR3 DNA: TGTGCCAGCAGTTCCCAACCCTCCTGGGCCGGGGAGCTGTTTTTT.

There are a few counts of this clonotype. The chain recombines TRBV6-5 with TRBJ2-4; maybe TRBD1 (6 bases). Trimming left V 6 bases short and J 2 bases short, with 8 bases between. Looked up from germline, CDR1 is MNHEY and CDR2 is SVGAGI. This CDR3 is built from 13 residues. The CDR3 loop reads CASRQGTKNIQYF. The CDR3 DNA reads TGTGCCAGCAGACAGGGCACCAAAAACATTCAGTACTTC.

The chain links TRBV3-1 to TRBJ2-1, with 8 positions matching TRBD2. CDR1 is LGHDT and CDR2 is YNNKEL in the germline V gene (reference sequence). V was pared by 0 bases and J by 10 bases, with 8 bases of the junction left unmatched. The CDR3 loop spans 15 amino acids. The CDR3 protein is CASSQDVAGPREQFF. The CDR3 DNA reads TGTGCCAGCAGCCAAGATGTAGCGGGGCCAAGAGAGCAGTTCTTC.

V gene TRBV5-1 combines with J gene TRBJ2-2, with a weak D call TRBD1 (5 bases). Germline V gene lookup returns CDR1 SGHRS and CDR2 YFSETQ. The CDR3 runs to 14 residues. V dropped 0 bases and J dropped 7 bases, with 10 bases sitting between them. The CDR3: CASSLVRADGELFF. CDR3 nucleotides: TGCGCCAGCAGCTTGGTCAGGGCGGACGGGGAGCTGTTTTTT.

The genes are TRBV7-2 and TRBJ1-2, with 7 nucleotides matching TRBD1. There are 20 residues in the CDR3. CDR1 and CDR2 from the germline V gene are SGHTA and FQGNSA. Losses at the gene ends were 3 bases for V and 1 base for J; bases not matched to a gene: 20. The CDR3 is CASSFGGPTFRDRYNYGYTF. In nucleotides, the CDR3 is TGTGCCAGCAGCTTCGGTGGTCCGACTTTCCGGGACAGATATAACTATGGCTACACCTTC.

This clonotype was seen repeatedly, ten times or more. The gene calls are TRBV6-1 and TRBJ1-1, with D maybe TRBD1 (5 bases). Trimming shortened V by 2 bases and J by 3 bases, and 13 bases separated the two germline ends. The CDR3 spans 15 residues. CDR1 MNHNS and CDR2 SASEGT come from the germline V gene. Here the CDR3 reads CASSEISWGYTEAFF. The CDR3 DNA reads as TGTGCCAGCAGTGAAATATCATGGGGCTACACTGAAGCTTTCTTT.

CDR3 amino acids: CASSYAPYETTLYTEAFF. The CDR3 nucleotides are TGTGCCAGCAGTTACGCCCCATATGAGACTACTCTTTACACTGAAGCTTTCTTT. This chain uses TRBV6-5 with TRBJ1-1; no clear D. This CDR3 is built from 18 residues. Per germline, CDR1 MNHEY and CDR2 SVGAGI. The germline V and J ends were trimmed by 2 bases and 3 bases, with 22 bases remaining between them.

This clonotype was counted at least ten times. The J gene is TRBJ1-3, the V gene TRBV4-1; D is uncertain. Trimming left V 3 bases short and J 2 bases short, with 8 bases between. The CDR3 length is 14 residues. From germline, CDR1 is MGHRA and CDR2 YSYEKL. The CDR3 spells CASSQGGPGNTIYF. The CDR3 DNA follows: TGCGCCAGCAGCCAGGGTGGCCCTGGAAACACCATATATTTT.

The genes are TRBV20-1 and TRBJ2-1; no reliable D call. CDR1 DFQATT and CDR2 SNEGSKA come from the germline V gene (reference sequence). Trimming took 2 bases from V and 4 from J, leaving 6 bases between them. The CDR3 extends over 12 amino acids. Written as DNA, the CDR3 is TGCAGTGCTAGACCTCTATACAATGAGCAGTTCTTC. This translates into CSARPLYNEQFF.